This T cell receptor (beta chain) originates from a study of shared clonotypes between healthy human individuals. Study-wide background: Each donor's CD4 naive and CD4 memory cells filled three plates apiece, CD8 naive two, and CD8 memory one. Whole-study results and caveats: Sorted-subset sequencing, rarefaction showed, was incomplete despite large depth. Some naive CD4 clonotypes, around 4.9%, turned up in common across several donors. The four-donor shared clonotypes exceeded non-shared clonotypes in generation probability, with non-shared ones scoring lower.

In regard to this clone: What it recognizes is unknown. This sample also contains other DNA sequences that code for the same CDR3.

The CDR3 is 14 residues long. V dropped 0 bases and J dropped 2; count of bases not matched to a gene: 0. Germline V gene data show CDR1 as MNHNY and CDR2 as SVGAGI (reference sequence). Sequencing used immunoSEQ multiplex PCR; TCRdb keeps in-frame clones, though not all of them. The sample records more than 2 million clones, just under 95% being singletons. Naive CD8 cells were CD45RO-negative, positively selected for CCR7, excluding terminally differentiated effector memory CD45RA+ cells. The sequence derives from a man aged 18-30 years in good health. The chain is built from TRBV6-6 and TRBJ2-7; the match to TRBD2 covers 8 bases. The sequenced sample consisted of naive CD8+ T cells sorted from blood. This chain's CDR3 is CASSYSSGTYEQYF. CDR3 coding DNA: TGTGCCAGCAGTTACTCTAGCGGGACCTACGAGCAGTACTTC.